Presented here are 3 T cell receptor beta chains from one specimen sequenced in a study of T cell responses to AZD1222 COVID-19 vaccine. The repertoire was sequenced with immunoSEQ multiplex PCR; TCRdb's copy has only in-frame clones and lacks some. The sample has 55,000 to 90,000 clones, 65% to 85% seen once. This specimen consisted of peripheral blood, obtained on day 0 of AZD1222 vaccination. The receptors originated from an adult in good health.

The chain recombines TRBV12-3 or TRBV12-4 with TRBJ1-5, with D hard to call. The V end was cut by 5 bases, the J end by 9 bases, with 14 bases between. The CDR3 loop spans 13 amino acids. The CDR3 here is CASSTRYNSPQHF. The CDR3 coding sequence is TGTGCCAGCAGTACCCGGTACAATTCGCCCCAGCATTTT.

The chain combines TRBV29-1 with TRBJ2-3; D unresolved. Trimming removed 0 bases at V and 2 bases at J, with 3 bases between. This CDR3 has 12 residues. From germline, CDR1 is SQVTM and CDR2 ANQGSEA. Here the CDR3 DNA reads TGCAGCGTTGAAGACCACACAGATACGCAGTATTTT. Its translation is CSVEDHTDTQYF.

The V call is TRBV30, the J call TRBJ2-7, with D possibly being TRBD1 or TRBD2 (5 bases each). CDR3 length: 13 amino acids. V lost 7 bases, J lost 6 bases, and 19 bases lay in between. Germline CDR1 and CDR2: GTSNPN and SVGIG (reference sequence). The CDR3 coding sequence is TGTGCCTTAGAATTCGGACTTGGGGGCGAGCAGTACTTC. Residues: CALEFGLGGEQYF.